One and the same sample provided the 21 T cell receptor beta chains below, sequenced in a study of response to subunit inactivated influenza vaccine (dated by TCRdb to the late 2010s). Interpreted using the paper, the time point label stands for: 45 days after influenza vaccine administration. The library was built by means of RT-PCR. The listed sequencing device is Illumina HiSeq 2500. Using fastp trimming at Q25 and MiXCR clonotype assembly, TCRdb reanalyzed the public sequencing data and kept in-frame beta chains. Each record represents a unique CDR3 protein, reported with the most common genes and DNA among its rows. For this sample there are approximately 480,000 distinct CDR3 sequences; about a tenth appear just once. The ten top clones hold approximately 12% of the sample. Material: PBMCs from blood, obtained roughly 46 days after vaccination. The source of these receptors is a man aged 50 to 59 who received an inactivated influenza vaccine. Donor details come from another sample of the same person, matched by shared clones.

V and J are TRBV2 and TRBJ2-1; 13 bases align to TRBD2. The length of the CDR3 is 15 residues. With V trimmed by 6 bases and J by 9 bases, 8 bases remained unmatched. CDR1 is SNHLY, CDR2 FYNNEI, per germline. The CDR3: CASSELAGGPGEQFF. CDR3 nucleotide sequence: TGTGCCAGCAGCGAACTAGCGGGAGGGCCGGGTGAGCAGTTCTTC.

This clonotype was seen ten or more times. The chain joins TRBV29-1 to TRBJ2-1; D may be TRBD2 (6 bases). Germline lookup yields CDR1 SQVTM and CDR2 ANQGSEA. The length of the CDR3 is 15 residues. Between the trimmed V and J ends, which lost 2 bases and 7 bases, there was a span of 18 bases. This CDR3 is CSVELLAFSFNEQFF. The CDR3 DNA reads TGCAGCGTTGAATTACTAGCCTTTTCTTTTAATGAGCAGTTCTTC.

The chain combines TRBV3-1 with TRBJ2-5; no reliable D call. The CDR3 extends over 15 amino acids. V was cut by 4 bases and J by 0 bases, with 12 bases left in between. Germline V gene sequence: CDR1 LGHDT, CDR2 YNNKEL (reference sequence). The CDR3 DNA is TGTGCCAGCAGCCCCACCCGGGCCCACCAAGAGACCCAGTACTTC. Translated, it gives CASSPTRAHQETQYF.

The chain carries TRBV5-1 and TRBJ2-3; perhaps TRBD2 as D (5 bases). The V and J ends lost 3 bases and 2 bases respectively, with 13 bases between them. This CDR3 is built from 15 residues. Germline values: CDR1 SGHRS, CDR2 YFSETQ. CDR3 region: CASSSLVTNTDTQYF. The DNA of the CDR3 is TGCGCCAGCAGCTCGCTAGTGACTAACACAGATACGCAGTATTTT.

This clonotype has more than one count but fewer than ten. The rearrangement links TRBV15 to TRBJ2-7; maybe TRBD2 (6 bases). CDR1 and CDR2 (germline): LNHNV, YYDKDF (reference sequence). The CDR3 runs to 15 residues. The V gene lost 2 bases and the J gene lost 3 bases, with 14 bases spanning the gap. This chain's CDR3 is CATSRPGGSGYEQYF. As DNA, the CDR3 is TGTGCCACCAGCAGACCCGGGGGTAGCGGCTACGAGCAGTACTTC.

This clonotype occurred a few times. The chain carries TRBV5-6 and TRBJ2-1; TRBD1 aligns across 8 bases. This CDR3 contains 17 residues. V lost 7 bases and J lost 6; bases outside the gene matches: 18. The germline V gene encodes CDR1 SGHDT and CDR2 YYEEEE. The CDR3 loop reads CASGSLPTGVIVNEQFF. CDR3 nucleotide sequence: TGTGCCAGCGGCTCGCTCCCGACAGGGGTAATCGTCAATGAGCAGTTCTTC.

The table lists this clonotype with many counts. The chain links TRBV12-3 or TRBV12-4 to TRBJ2-7; tentatively, D is TRBD2 (6 bases). This CDR3 has 10 amino acids. Trimming took off 3 bases at V and 12 bases at J, with 9 bases between the two ends. CDR3 amino acids: CASSLLGGYF. DNA of the CDR3: TGTGCCAGCAGTTTGCTCGGGGGGTACTTC.

The chain couples TRBV13 to TRBJ2-4; 7 nucleotides match TRBD1. The CDR3 is made up of 15 amino acids. In germline, CDR1 is PRHDT, CDR2 FYEKMQ (reference sequence). With V trimmed by 3 bases and J by 8 bases, 10 bases remained unmatched. The CDR3 sequence: CASSFGKGGLHIQYF. CDR3 sequence (DNA): TGTGCCAGCAGCTTTGGGAAAGGGGGCTTGCACATTCAGTACTTC.

Many counts were recorded for this clonotype. V and J are TRBV2 and TRBJ2-1, with TRBD2 matching 8 bases. With 7 bases clipped from V and 0 bases from J, the junction kept 5 bases outside the gene matches. Germline assignment: CDR1 SNHLY and CDR2 FYNNEI. The CDR3 runs to 15 residues. DNA of the CDR3: TGTGCCAGCAAAAGCGGGGGTAGCTCCTACAATGAGCAGTTCTTC. It specifies CASKSGGSSYNEQFF.

This clonotype was seen more than once but under ten times. The chain combines TRBV3-1 with TRBJ1-1; D gene uncertain. Germline V gene sequence: CDR1 LGHDT, CDR2 YNNKEL (reference sequence). The length of the CDR3 is 13 residues. Trimming stripped 3 bases from V and 11 bases from J, with 16 bases between. CDR3 protein: CASSQGGSGPAFF. The CDR3 DNA reads as TGTGCCAGCAGCCAGGGAGGTAGTGGGCCGGCTTTCTTT.

There are a few counts of this clonotype. This chain links TRBV20-1 with TRBJ2-1; D is possibly TRBD1 (6 bases). V dropped 0 bases and J dropped 9 bases, with 18 bases sitting between them. The germline V gene encodes CDR1 DFQATT and CDR2 SNEGSKA (reference sequence). CDR3 length equals 15 residues. In DNA form, the CDR3 reads TGCAGTGCTAGAGATTGGGAAAGAGGGGGTGGTGAGCAGTTCTTC. Encoded protein: CSARDWERGGGEQFF.

This clonotype was picked up a small number of times. This chain joins TRBV6-1 and TRBJ1-6, with D tentatively TRBD1 (5 bases). Trimming pared 7 bases from V and 0 bases from J, leaving 7 bases between. The CDR3 has 14 residues. Germline V gene lookup returns CDR1 MNHNS and CDR2 SASEGT. The CDR3 protein is CASTGRSYNSPLHF. CDR3 bases: TGTGCCAGCACGGGGCGCTCCTATAATTCACCCCTCCACTTT.

V is TRBV20-1 and J is TRBJ2-5; D is unresolved. This CDR3 is built from 11 residues. Germline assignment: CDR1 DFQATT and CDR2 SNEGSKA (reference sequence). V was pared by 6 bases and J by 13 bases, with 18 bases between. The chain's CDR3 is CSAEDQAVRYF. Here the CDR3 DNA reads TGCAGTGCCGAGGACCAGGCCGTTCGGTACTTC.

The chain combines TRBV2 with TRBJ2-1, with D possibly being TRBD2 (5 bases). The CDR3 runs to 13 residues. V was clipped by 6 bases and J by 9 bases, with 15 bases between them. The germline V gene has CDR1 SNHLY and CDR2 FYNNEI. The CDR3 DNA reads as TGTGCCAGCAGCCCATTAAAGCGGACTGAGCAGTTCTTC. Encoded protein: CASSPLKRTEQFF.

This sequence joins TRBV12-3 or TRBV12-4 and TRBJ2-1; 15 bases match TRBD2. This CDR3 is 17 amino acids long. Trimming removed 1 base from V and 8 bases from J; junction bases left unmatched: 6. The CDR3 region is CASSLGGLAGGSHEQFF. The CDR3 DNA is TGTGCCAGCAGTTTAGGGGGACTAGCGGGAGGTTCCCATGAGCAGTTCTTC.

This clonotype was found a few times. The J gene is TRBJ2-3, the V gene TRBV6-2 or TRBV6-3; D perhaps matches TRBD2 (5 bases). The CDR3 runs to 15 residues. The V end lost 3 bases, the J end lost 4 bases, and 14 bases lay between the germline ends. Germline CDR1 MNHEY, CDR2 SVGEGT. Here the CDR3 reads CASSYLDREADTQYF. The CDR3, as DNA: TGTGCCAGCAGTTATTTGGACCGGGAAGCAGATACGCAGTATTTT.

The chain is built from TRBV5-1 and TRBJ2-5; 10 bases match TRBD1. V dropped 0 bases and J dropped 4; count of bases not matched to a gene: 3. The CDR3 has 15 amino acids. The V gene's germline CDR1 is SGHRS and CDR2 YFSETQ. The DNA of the CDR3 is TGCGCCAGCAGCTTGGACGACAGGGGGCGAGAGACCCAGTACTTC. Translated, it gives CASSLDDRGRETQYF.

The genes are TRBV10-3 and TRBJ2-7, with TRBD1 matching 10 bases. Germline CDR1 reads ENHRY; CDR2 reads SYGVKD. V lost 4 bases to trimming and J lost 0 bases; unmatched junction nucleotides: 12. This CDR3 contains 18 residues. The CDR3 DNA sequence: TGTGCCATCAGTGCGCCGGGACAGGGGCGAGAGAACTCCTACGAGCAGTACTTC. Protein: CAISAPGQGRENSYEQYF.

This clonotype was observed many times. This chain links TRBV12-3 or TRBV12-4 with TRBJ2-3; the match to TRBD2 covers 10 bases. V was pared by 7 bases and J by 4 bases, with 8 bases of the junction left unmatched. CDR3 length equals 15 residues. CDR3 region: CASTPTSGFSDTQYF. CDR3 bases: TGTGCCAGCACCCCGACTAGCGGGTTCTCAGATACGCAGTATTTT.

This clonotype showed up many times. The chain couples TRBV5-1 to TRBJ2-1; tentative D call: TRBD1 (5 bases). CDR3 size: 16 residues. CDR1 is SGHRS, CDR2 YFSETQ, per germline. V lost 0 bases and J 7 bases, leaving 17 bases between the germline ends. For the CDR3, the DNA is TGCGCCAGCAGCTTGGCTGACAGATTGATCATTAATGAGCAGTTCTTC. Its translation is CASSLADRLIINEQFF.

This clonotype was observed many times. The V and J genes are TRBV12-3 or TRBV12-4 and TRBJ2-4; D gene unclear. The length of the CDR3 is 14 residues. Trimming removed 4 bases from V and 10 bases from J, with 17 bases in between. The CDR3 spells CASSSSPALRIQYF. In nucleotides, the CDR3 is TGTGCCAGCAGTTCCTCCCCCGCCCTGCGGATTCAGTACTTC.